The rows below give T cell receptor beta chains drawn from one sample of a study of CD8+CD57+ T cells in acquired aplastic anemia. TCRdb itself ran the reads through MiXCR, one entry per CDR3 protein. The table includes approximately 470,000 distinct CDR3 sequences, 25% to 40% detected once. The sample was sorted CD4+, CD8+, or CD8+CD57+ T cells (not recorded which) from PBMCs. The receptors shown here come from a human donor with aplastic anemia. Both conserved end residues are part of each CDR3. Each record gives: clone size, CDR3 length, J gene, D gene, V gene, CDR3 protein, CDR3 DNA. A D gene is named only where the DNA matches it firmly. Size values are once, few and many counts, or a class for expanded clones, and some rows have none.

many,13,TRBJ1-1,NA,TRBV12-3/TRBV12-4,CASSLYRGTEAFF,TGTGCCAGCAGTTTGTACAGAGGCACTGAAGCTTTCTTT
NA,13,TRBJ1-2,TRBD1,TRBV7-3,CACPRDSHYGYTF,TGTGCCTGCCCTCGGGACAGCCACTATGGCTACACCTTC
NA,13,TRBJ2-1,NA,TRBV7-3,CASGTGPYNEQFF,TGTGCCAGTGGGACGGGCCCCTACAATGAGCAGTTCTTC
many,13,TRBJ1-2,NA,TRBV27,CASSRVANYGYTF,TGTGCCAGCAGTCGAGTAGCTAACTATGGCTACACCTTC
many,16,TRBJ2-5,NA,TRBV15,CATSRALSGFQETQYF,TGTGCCACCAGCAGAGCTCTCTCAGGTTTCCAAGAGACCCAGTACTTC
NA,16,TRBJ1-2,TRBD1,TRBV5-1,CASSFLFGTGDYGYTF,TGCGCCAGCAGCTTCTTGTTTGGGACAGGGGACTATGGCTACACCTTC
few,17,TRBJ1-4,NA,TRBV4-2,CASSQGSETVYNEKLFF,TGTGCCAGCAGCCAAGGGTCGGAGACGGTGTATAATGAAAAACTGTTTTTT
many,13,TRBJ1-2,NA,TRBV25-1,CASSRIGDYGYTF,TGTGCCAGCAGTCGAATAGGCGACTATGGCTACACCTTC
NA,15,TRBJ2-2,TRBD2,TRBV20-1,CSASKVAGSSGELFF,TGCAGTGCTAGTAAAGTAGCGGGAAGCTCCGGGGAGCTGTTTTTT
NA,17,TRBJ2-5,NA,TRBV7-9,CASTYRIQGGRIETQYF,TGTGCCAGCACCTACCGGATTCAGGGGGGGAGGATAGAGACCCAGTACTTC
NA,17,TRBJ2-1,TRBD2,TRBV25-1,CASSPSRLAVSYNEQFF,TGTGCCAGCTCACCAAGTCGACTAGCGGTCTCCTACAATGAGCAGTTCTTC
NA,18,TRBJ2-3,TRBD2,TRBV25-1,CASSAGGALAGGTDTQYF,TGTGCCAGCAGTGCAGGGGGCGCGCTAGCGGGGGGGACAGATACGCAGTATTTT
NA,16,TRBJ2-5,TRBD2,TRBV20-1,CSAKRTSEGLGETQYF,TGCAGTGCGAAACGGACTAGCGAGGGATTGGGAGAGACCCAGTACTTC
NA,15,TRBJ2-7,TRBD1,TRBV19,CASSQNRGRSYEQYF,TGTGCCAGTAGCCAAAACAGGGGGCGTTCCTACGAGCAGTACTTC
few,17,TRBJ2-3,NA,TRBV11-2,CASSPWTEKGSPDTQYF,TGTGCCAGCAGCCCGTGGACGGAGAAGGGGTCGCCAGATACGCAGTATTTT
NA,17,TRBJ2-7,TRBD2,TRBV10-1,CASSRPLAGVPGYEQYF,TGCGCCAGCAGTCGACCCCTAGCGGGGGTCCCTGGCTACGAGCAGTACTTC
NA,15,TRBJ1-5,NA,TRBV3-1,CASSQRSSLNQPQHF,TGTGCCAGCAGCCAACGTAGCAGCCTCAATCAGCCCCAGCATTTT
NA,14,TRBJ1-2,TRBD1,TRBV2,CASSGTGGPNGYTF,TGTGCCAGCAGTGGGACAGGGGGGCCGAATGGCTACACCTTC
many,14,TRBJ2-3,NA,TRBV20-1,CSARTGASTDTQYF,TGCAGTGCTAGGACGGGGGCTAGCACAGATACGCAGTATTTT
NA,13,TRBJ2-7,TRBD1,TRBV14,CASNRQGRDEQYF,TGTGCCAGCAACCGACAGGGGAGAGACGAGCAGTACTTC
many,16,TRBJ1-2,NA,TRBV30,CAWSEQGPNFGYGYTF,TGTGCCTGGAGCGAGCAGGGGCCCAACTTTGGCTATGGCTACACCTTC
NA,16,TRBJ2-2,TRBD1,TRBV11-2,CASSVSGDRGAGELFF,TGTGCCAGCAGCGTATCCGGGGACAGGGGGGCCGGGGAGCTGTTTTTT
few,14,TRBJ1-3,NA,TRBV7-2,CASSLGHIGNTIYF,TGTGCCAGCAGCTTAGGACACATTGGAAACACCATATATTTT
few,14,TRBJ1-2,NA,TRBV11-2,CASSSRGVNYGYPF,TGTGCCAGCAGCTCCCGGGGGGTGAACTATGGCTACCCCTTC
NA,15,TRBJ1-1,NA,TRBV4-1,CASSQHPQGGTEAFF,TGCGCCAGCAGCCAACACCCTCAGGGAGGAACTGAAGCTTTCTTT
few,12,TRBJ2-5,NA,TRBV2,CASTGVQETQYF,TGTGCCAGCACAGGGGTCCAAGAGACCCAGTACTTC
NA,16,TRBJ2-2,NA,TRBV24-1,CATSDPKEGDTGELFF,TGTGCCACCAGTGACCCAAAAGAAGGGGACACCGGGGAGCTGTTTTTT
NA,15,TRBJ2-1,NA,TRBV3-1,CASSQDPSSYNEQFF,TGTGCCAGCAGCCAAGACCCCAGCTCCTACAATGAGCAGTTCTTC
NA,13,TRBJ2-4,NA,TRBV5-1,CASSLDSQNIQYF,TGCGCCAGCAGCCTCGACTCCCAAAACATTCAGTACTTC
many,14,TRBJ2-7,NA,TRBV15,CATSRDVTTYEQYF,TGTGCCACCAGCAGAGATGTGACTACCTACGAGCAGTACTTC
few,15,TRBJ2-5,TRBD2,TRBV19,CASSMGTSGVETQYF,TGTGCCAGTAGTATGGGGACTAGCGGGGTCGAGACCCAGTACTTC
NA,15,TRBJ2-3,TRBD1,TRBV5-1,CASSRTGEGTDTQYF,TGCGCCAGCAGCCGAACAGGGGAAGGCACAGATACGCAGTATTTT
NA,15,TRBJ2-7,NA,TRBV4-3,CASSHPDGQYYEQYF,TGCGCCAGCAGCCACCCGGACGGACAGTACTACGAGCAGTACTTC
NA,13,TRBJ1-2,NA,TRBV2,CAWPRSFGDGYTF,TGTGCCTGGCCTCGGTCGTTCGGGGATGGCTACACCTTC
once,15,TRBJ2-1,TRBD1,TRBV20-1,CSARDPGTGWNEQFF,TGCAGTGCTAGAGATCCCGGGACAGGGTGGAATGAGCAGTTCTTC
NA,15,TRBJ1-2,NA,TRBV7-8,CASSLLGGPIAGYTF,TGTGCCAGCAGTTTATTGGGGGGGCCAATAGCTGGCTACACCTTC
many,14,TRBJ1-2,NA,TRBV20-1,CSARVEGLNYGYTF,TGCAGTGCTAGAGTTGAGGGGCTTAATTATGGCTACACCTTC
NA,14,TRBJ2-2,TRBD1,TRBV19,CPTQGPGGTGELFF,TGTCCCACCCAAGGGCCAGGGGGCACCGGGGAGCTGTTTTTT
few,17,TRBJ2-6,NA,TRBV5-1,CASSLDPGGSGANVLTF,TGCGCCAGCAGCTTGGACCCCGGGGGCTCTGGGGCCAACGTCCTGACTTTC
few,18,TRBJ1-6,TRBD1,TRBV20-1,CSAADQGQGVSYNSPLHF,TGCAGTGCTGCAGATCAGGGACAGGGGGTCTCCTATAATTCACCCCTCCACTTT
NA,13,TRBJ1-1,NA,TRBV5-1,CASSPYVGSEAFF,TGCGCCAGCAGCCCCTACGTAGGGTCTGAAGCTTTCTTT